The TCR beta chain described here comes from a study of a mutant IDH1 vaccine in newly diagnosed glioma. Study-level background: Either 4-6 weeks after radiotherapy alone or alongside temozolomide, vaccination was begun. Before enrollment, patients got radiotherapy alone, temozolomide alone, or mostly the combination.

CDR3 length: 16 amino acids. The V gene's germline CDR1 is SEHNR and CDR2 FQNEAQ (reference sequence). After removal of 1 base from V and 5 bases from J, the junction contained 5 bases not matched to a gene. For this clone: Its antigen remains unknown.

TCRdb keeps only in-frame clones here, not all; method: immunoSEQ multiplex PCR. This table has tens of thousands of clones, around four fifths appearing once. Documented time point: week 35, safety follow-up. What each vaccine dose contained was 300 ug of mutant IDH1 20-mer peptide, accompanied by topical imiquimod. This TCR derives from a man between 25 and 39 years old with glioma. The material sequenced was PBMCs, taken from a glioma patient whose treatment included an IDH1 peptide vaccine. V is TRBV7-9 and J is TRBJ1-6; TRBD1 aligns across 7 bases. The CDR3 region has the DNA TGTGCCAGCAGCTTAGTAAAGACAGGGAATAATTCACCCCTCCACTTT. It is translated as CASSLVKTGNNSPLHF.